Listed below are T cell receptor beta chains from one sample, sequenced in a study of type 1 regulatory T cells. Antigen specificity for these receptors is unknown. TCRdb itself ran the reads through MiXCR, one entry per CDR3 protein. The table records tens of thousands of distinct CDR3 sequences, around 20% of them present only once. Sequencing was carried out using cultured type 1 regulatory T (Tr1) cells, either the whole culture or a sorted fraction (not recorded which). Every receptor here comes from a human donor in good health. Both conserved end residues are part of each CDR3. The D gene is left open where the match is weak. Some rows have no size entry. The others give once, few or many, or a class for an expanded clone.

j_gene: TRBJ2-4; v_gene: TRBV5-1; d_gene: NA; abundance: few; CDR3aa: CASSLGQTENIQYF; CDR3nt: TGCGCCAGCAGCTTGGGCCAGACGGAAAACATTCAGTACTTC
j_gene: TRBJ2-7; v_gene: TRBV21-1; d_gene: NA; abundance: medium-sized; CDR3aa: CASTRDRSYEQYF; CDR3nt: TGTGCCAGCACAAGGGACAGATCCTACGAGCAGTACTTC
j_gene: TRBJ2-3; v_gene: TRBV30; d_gene: TRBD1; abundance: few; CDR3aa: CAWKTGGTDTQYF; CDR3nt: TGTGCCTGGAAAACAGGGGGCACAGATACGCAGTATTTT
j_gene: TRBJ1-6; v_gene: TRBV16; d_gene: TRBD1; abundance: few; CDR3aa: CASSPRTGRNNSPLHF; CDR3nt: TGTGCCAGCAGCCCAAGGACAGGGCGGAATAATTCACCCCTCCACTTT
j_gene: TRBJ1-5; v_gene: TRBV20-1; d_gene: TRBD1; abundance: few; CDR3aa: CSARSGQGGNQPQHF; CDR3nt: TGCAGTGCTAGGTCGGGACAGGGTGGCAATCAGCCCCAGCATTTT
j_gene: TRBJ2-7; v_gene: TRBV12-3/TRBV12-4; d_gene: NA; abundance: few; CDR3aa: CASSLGANEQYF; CDR3nt: TGTGCCAGCAGTCTTGGAGCGAACGAGCAGTACTTC
j_gene: TRBJ2-2; v_gene: TRBV5-1; d_gene: NA; abundance: few; CDR3aa: CASSLNRAYTGELFF; CDR3nt: TGCGCCAGCAGCTTAAACAGGGCGTACACCGGGGAGCTGTTTTTT
j_gene: TRBJ1-1; v_gene: TRBV6-1; d_gene: NA; abundance: few; CDR3aa: CASKRTDRTEAFF; CDR3nt: TGTGCCAGCAAAAGGACCGATCGCACTGAAGCTTTCTTT
j_gene: TRBJ2-1; v_gene: TRBV4-2; d_gene: NA; abundance: once; CDR3aa: CASSQARGAAKFF; CDR3nt: TGTGCCAGCAGCCAAGCTCGGGGGGCGGCGAAGTTCTTC
j_gene: TRBJ2-1; v_gene: TRBV6-6; d_gene: NA; abundance: many; CDR3aa: CASSYSRVYNEQFF; CDR3nt: TGTGCCAGCAGTTACTCCAGGGTTTACAATGAGCAGTTCTTC
j_gene: TRBJ2-7; v_gene: TRBV7-8; d_gene: TRBD2; abundance: few; CDR3aa: CASSQSSGAYEQYF; CDR3nt: TGTGCCAGCAGCCAGTCTAGCGGGGCCTACGAGCAGTACTTC
j_gene: TRBJ2-2; v_gene: TRBV5-1; d_gene: NA; abundance: NA; CDR3aa: CASSTGRGRTGELFF; CDR3nt: TGCGCCAGCAGCACCGGAAGGGGTCGTACCGGGGAGCTGTTTTTT
j_gene: TRBJ2-1; v_gene: TRBV6-5; d_gene: TRBD2; abundance: NA; CDR3aa: CASSYLSGGPYNEQFF; CDR3nt: TGTGCCAGCAGTTACCTAAGCGGGGGTCCCTACAATGAGCAGTTCTTC
j_gene: TRBJ2-7; v_gene: TRBV5-1; d_gene: NA; abundance: NA; CDR3aa: CASSLIGTHSYEQYF; CDR3nt: TGCGCCAGCAGCTTGATCGGGACACACTCCTACGAGCAGTACTTC
j_gene: TRBJ2-1; v_gene: TRBV5-1; d_gene: TRBD2; abundance: NA; CDR3aa: CASRASGSSAYNEQFF; CDR3nt: TGCGCCAGCAGGGCTAGCGGGAGTAGCGCCTACAATGAGCAGTTCTTC
j_gene: TRBJ1-5; v_gene: TRBV27; d_gene: TRBD1; abundance: few; CDR3aa: CASSPTGVKGQPQHF; CDR3nt: TGTGCCAGCAGCCCAACAGGGGTAAAAGGACAGCCCCAGCATTTT
j_gene: TRBJ2-1; v_gene: TRBV5-1; d_gene: NA; abundance: NA; CDR3aa: CASSLGRQTYYNEQFF; CDR3nt: TGCGCCAGCAGCTTGGGTCGGCAGACTTACTACAATGAGCAGTTCTTC
j_gene: TRBJ2-1; v_gene: TRBV3-1; d_gene: NA; abundance: few; CDR3aa: CASSQGQEPYNEQFF; CDR3nt: TGTGCCAGCAGCCAAGGGCAGGAACCCTACAATGAGCAGTTCTTC
j_gene: TRBJ2-5; v_gene: TRBV7-3; d_gene: NA; abundance: NA; CDR3aa: CASTPHGTRETQYF; CDR3nt: TGTGCCAGCACCCCACATGGGACTCGTGAGACCCAGTACTTC
j_gene: TRBJ1-1; v_gene: TRBV30; d_gene: TRBD1; abundance: few; CDR3aa: CAWSARGTEAFF; CDR3nt: TGTGCCTGGAGTGCCAGGGGGACTGAAGCTTTCTTT
j_gene: TRBJ2-5; v_gene: TRBV28; d_gene: TRBD2; abundance: NA; CDR3aa: CASSFLVHGLAKTQYF; CDR3nt: TGTGCCAGCAGTTTTCTCGTCCATGGACTAGCGAAGACCCAGTACTTC
j_gene: TRBJ1-5; v_gene: TRBV6-2/TRBV6-3; d_gene: NA; abundance: NA; CDR3aa: CASSYAGKVKPQHF; CDR3nt: TGTGCCAGCAGTTACGCGGGGAAGGTAAAACCCCAGCATTTT
j_gene: TRBJ2-3; v_gene: TRBV5-1; d_gene: NA; abundance: few; CDR3aa: CASSLGTADTQYF; CDR3nt: TGCGCCAGCAGCTTGGGGACCGCAGATACGCAGTATTTT
j_gene: TRBJ2-6; v_gene: TRBV6-1; d_gene: NA; abundance: NA; CDR3aa: CASIPRGHVSGANVLTF; CDR3nt: TGTGCCAGCATCCCGCGTGGGCATGTCTCTGGGGCCAACGTCCTGACTTTC
j_gene: TRBJ2-7; v_gene: TRBV5-1; d_gene: TRBD1; abundance: few; CDR3aa: CASSSRGPPSSVEQYF; CDR3nt: TGCGCCAGCAGCTCAAGGGGGCCACCTTCTAGTGTCGAGCAGTACTTC
j_gene: TRBJ1-2; v_gene: TRBV6-6; d_gene: NA; abundance: NA; CDR3aa: CASSYSQGNYGYTF; CDR3nt: TGTGCCAGCAGTTACTCACAGGGAAACTATGGCTACACCTTC
j_gene: TRBJ2-3; v_gene: TRBV19; d_gene: NA; abundance: few; CDR3aa: CASKRRGDTDTQYF; CDR3nt: TGTGCCAGTAAGAGGAGGGGGGACACAGATACGCAGTATTTT
j_gene: TRBJ1-4; v_gene: TRBV10-3; d_gene: NA; abundance: many; CDR3aa: CAISDGGLSNEKLFF; CDR3nt: TGTGCCATCAGTGATGGCGGACTTTCGAATGAAAAACTGTTTTTT
j_gene: TRBJ1-3; v_gene: TRBV7-9; d_gene: NA; abundance: few; CDR3aa: CASSLLLGAGNTIYF; CDR3nt: TGTGCCAGCAGCTTACTCCTGGGAGCTGGAAACACCATATATTTT
j_gene: TRBJ1-4; v_gene: TRBV5-5; d_gene: NA; abundance: NA; CDR3aa: CASSLWGSRDTNEKLFF; CDR3nt: TGTGCCAGCAGCCTATGGGGTAGCCGGGACACCAATGAAAAACTGTTTTTT
j_gene: TRBJ2-1; v_gene: TRBV5-1; d_gene: NA; abundance: medium-sized; CDR3aa: CASSLVPGVNEQFF; CDR3nt: TGCGCCAGCAGCTTGGTTCCCGGAGTCAATGAGCAGTTCTTC
j_gene: TRBJ1-4; v_gene: TRBV7-2; d_gene: NA; abundance: NA; CDR3aa: CASSFGGARTNEKLFF; CDR3nt: TGTGCCAGCAGCTTTGGAGGGGCGCGAACTAATGAAAAACTGTTTTTT
j_gene: TRBJ1-2; v_gene: TRBV9; d_gene: TRBD1; abundance: few; CDR3aa: CASSLGQGVYGYTF; CDR3nt: TGTGCCAGCAGTCTTGGACAGGGGGTTTATGGCTACACCTTC
j_gene: TRBJ1-1; v_gene: TRBV20-1; d_gene: TRBD1; abundance: many; CDR3aa: CSAIDRTGFTEAFF; CDR3nt: TGCAGTGCTATAGACCGGACAGGGTTCACTGAAGCTTTCTTT
j_gene: TRBJ2-1; v_gene: TRBV7-2; d_gene: NA; abundance: few; CDR3aa: CASSLVGGGATYNEQFF; CDR3nt: TGTGCCAGCAGCTTAGTGGGCGGAGGTGCCACCTACAATGAGCAGTTCTTC
j_gene: TRBJ2-1; v_gene: TRBV5-1; d_gene: NA; abundance: few; CDR3aa: CASSSGTSYNEQFF; CDR3nt: TGCGCCAGCAGCTCCGGGACTTCCTACAATGAGCAGTTCTTC
j_gene: TRBJ1-6; v_gene: TRBV19; d_gene: NA; abundance: few; CDR3aa: CASSTNRRTLNSPLHF; CDR3nt: TGTGCCAGTAGTACCAACCGACGGACTCTGAATTCACCCCTCCACTTT
j_gene: TRBJ2-4; v_gene: TRBV5-1; d_gene: TRBD2; abundance: NA; CDR3aa: CASSLGLAGGKNIQYF; CDR3nt: TGCGCCAGCAGCCTGGGACTAGCGGGAGGCAAAAACATTCAGTACTTC
j_gene: TRBJ2-3; v_gene: TRBV10-3; d_gene: NA; abundance: NA; CDR3aa: CAISESMLTDTQYF; CDR3nt: TGTGCCATCAGTGAGTCGATGCTTACAGATACGCAGTATTTT
j_gene: TRBJ2-5; v_gene: TRBV3-1; d_gene: NA; abundance: medium-sized; CDR3aa: CASSHLSAQETQYF; CDR3nt: TGTGCCAGCAGCCATCTTAGCGCCCAAGAGACCCAGTACTTC
j_gene: TRBJ2-1; v_gene: TRBV5-1; d_gene: NA; abundance: NA; CDR3aa: CASSRISNNEQFF; CDR3nt: TGCGCCAGCAGCAGAATAAGTAACAATGAGCAGTTCTTC
j_gene: TRBJ2-2; v_gene: TRBV5-1; d_gene: NA; abundance: NA; CDR3aa: CASSTDGSVPGELFF; CDR3nt: TGCGCCAGCAGCACCGACGGATCTGTCCCCGGGGAGCTGTTTTTT
j_gene: TRBJ1-4; v_gene: TRBV18; d_gene: NA; abundance: few; CDR3aa: CASSPTPGDEKLFF; CDR3nt: TGTGCCAGCTCACCCACGCCAGGGGATGAAAAACTGTTTTTT
j_gene: TRBJ1-3; v_gene: TRBV20-1; d_gene: NA; abundance: few; CDR3aa: CSAYTGERNTIYF; CDR3nt: TGCAGTGCTTACACGGGAGAGCGAAACACCATATATTTT
j_gene: TRBJ2-3; v_gene: TRBV6-5; d_gene: NA; abundance: many; CDR3aa: CASSYSYLGDTQYF; CDR3nt: TGTGCCAGCAGTTACTCCTATCTTGGAGATACGCAGTATTTT
j_gene: TRBJ2-1; v_gene: TRBV10-3; d_gene: NA; abundance: NA; CDR3aa: CAISEPRTGNEQFF; CDR3nt: TGTGCCATCAGTGAACCCCGAACAGGCAATGAGCAGTTCTTC
j_gene: TRBJ1-1; v_gene: TRBV6-5; d_gene: NA; abundance: few; CDR3aa: CASSYSISITEAFF; CDR3nt: TGTGCCAGCAGTTACTCGATATCCATTACTGAAGCTTTCTTT